A selection of T cell receptor beta chains follows, all from one sample in a study of T-cell reconstitution after alpha-beta-depleted transplantation in children. In TCRdb, the PCR reads were re-called with MiXCR into one record per CDR3 protein. The sample contains hundreds of thousands of distinct CDR3 sequences, about an eighth of which appear only once. The sample was PBMCs, taken before TCRalphabeta/CD19-depleted stem cell transplant. The receptors were sampled from a girl aged 2-10 years with congenital amegakaryocytic thrombocytopenia, due to receive a stem cell transplant. Each CDR3 is given with its conserved first and last residue. D genes are given only for firm matches. Size values are once, few and many counts, or a class for expanded clones, and some rows have none.

>TRBD1|TRBV10-2|TRBJ2-3|many
CASSEALSRGTDTQYF
TGCGCCAGCAGTGAGGCTCTATCCAGGGGGACAGATACGCAGTATTTT
>.|TRBV20-1|TRBJ2-1|many
CSAAGSSYNEQFF
TGCAGTGCTGCTGGAAGCTCCTACAATGAGCAGTTCTTC
>.|TRBV20-1|TRBJ2-7|many
CSARDFRQTSSYEQYF
TGCAGTGCTAGAGATTTCCGGCAGACGAGCTCCTACGAGCAGTACTTC
>.|TRBV19|TRBJ2-6|few
CASSIRNRPRAHSGANVLTF
TGTGCCAGTAGTATCCGGAACCGACCCAGGGCACACTCTGGGGCCAACGTCCTGACTTTC
>.|TRBV5-1|TRBJ1-5|many
CASRPGADQPQHF
TGCGCCAGCAGGCCGGGAGCCGATCAGCCCCAGCATTTT
>.|TRBV5-1|TRBJ2-3|.
CASSVFKDTQYF
TGCGCCAGCAGCGTATTCAAAGATACGCAGTATTTT
>.|TRBV10-3|TRBJ2-7|many
CAIGDDEQYF
TGTGCCATCGGGGATGACGAGCAGTACTTC
>.|TRBV20-1|TRBJ2-7|many
CSATSGAGDVYEQYF
TGCAGTGCCACCTCGGGGGCGGGAGATGTTTACGAGCAGTACTTC
>.|TRBV28|TRBJ2-3|few
CASMSPTSTDTQYF
TGTGCCAGCATGAGTCCGACTAGCACAGATACGCAGTATTTT
>TRBD1|TRBV5-1|TRBJ1-1|few
CASSLVGDRGTEAFF
TGCGCCAGCAGCTTGGTAGGGGACAGGGGGACTGAAGCTTTCTTT
>.|TRBV2|TRBJ2-7|.
CASRGGLAAHYEQYF
TGTGCCAGCAGAGGCGGGTTAGCGGCACATTACGAGCAGTACTTC
>TRBD1|TRBV12-3/TRBV12-4|TRBJ1-2|few
CASTTGGYGYTF
TGTGCCAGCACTACAGGGGGCTATGGCTACACCTTC
>.|TRBV5-1|TRBJ2-1|many
CASSLVTTGGDEQFF
TGCGCCAGCAGCTTGGTGACTACGGGGGGCGATGAGCAGTTCTTC
>TRBD2|TRBV29-1|TRBJ2-1|.
CSVEGGPELQANRGEQFF
TGCAGCGTTGAGGGAGGGCCAGAGCTTCAAGCCAATCGCGGTGAGCAGTTCTTC
>.|TRBV6-1|TRBJ1-1|.
CASSPETGPSEAFF
TGTGCCAGCAGCCCGGAAACAGGGCCATCCGAAGCTTTCTTT
>.|TRBV20-1|TRBJ2-1|many
CSARDPAGGGNEQFF
TGCAGTGCTAGAGATCCGGCCGGGGGAGGCAATGAGCAGTTCTTC
>TRBD1|TRBV10-3|TRBJ2-5|many
CAISGTGDQETQYF
TGTGCCATCAGCGGGACAGGGGATCAAGAGACCCAGTACTTC
>TRBD2|TRBV20-1|TRBJ2-1|.
CSASGREYNEQFF
TGCAGTGCTAGCGGGAGGGAGTACAATGAGCAGTTCTTC
>.|TRBV28|TRBJ2-7|.
CASSLNIWGQYF
TGTGCCAGCAGCTTAAACATTTGGGGGCAGTACTTC
>TRBD2|TRBV5-1|TRBJ2-2|few
CASSPRTSGENTGELFF
TGCGCCAGCAGCCCACGGACTAGCGGGGAGAACACCGGGGAGCTGTTTTTT
>TRBD2|TRBV10-2|TRBJ2-1|many
CASSSGGRNEQFF
TGCGCCAGCAGTTCGGGAGGCAGGAATGAGCAGTTCTTC
>TRBD1|TRBV5-1|TRBJ1-1|many
CASSLVGTENTEAFF
TGCGCCAGCAGCTTGGTAGGGACAGAGAACACTGAAGCTTTCTTT
>TRBD1|TRBV5-1|TRBJ1-6|.
CASKAGGTGKYSPLHF
TGCGCCAGCAAAGCCGGAGGGACAGGGAAGTACTCACCCCTCCACTTT
>.|TRBV5-1|TRBJ2-1|few
CASSPPRAGYNEQFF
TGCGCCAGCAGCCCCCCGAGGGCAGGCTACAATGAGCAGTTCTTC
>TRBD2|TRBV19|TRBJ2-7|many
CASTGAGGPYEQYF
TGTGCCAGTACAGGGGCGGGAGGGCCCTACGAGCAGTACTTC
>.|TRBV5-1|TRBJ2-1|.
CASSLEFGLADHNEQFF
TGCGCCAGCAGCTTGGAATTTGGGCTAGCTGATCACAATGAGCAGTTCTTC
>TRBD2|TRBV15|TRBJ2-7|few
CATSLNRGAGGYEQYF
TGTGCCACCAGCCTAAACAGGGGAGCGGGAGGATACGAGCAGTACTTC
>TRBD1|TRBV7-9|TRBJ2-2|.
CASSAREGAIGELFF
TGTGCCAGCAGCGCCAGAGAGGGGGCAATCGGGGAGCTGTTTTTT